A selection of T cell receptor beta chains follows, all from one sample in a study of T-cell reconstitution after alpha-beta-depleted transplantation in children. TCRdb independently ran MiXCR on the PCR reads; one entry per CDR3 protein. The table has about 300,000 distinct CDR3 sequences, approximately 7.3% seen once. This specimen consisted of peripheral blood, obtained 360 days after TCRalphabeta/CD19-depleted stem cell transplant. These TCRs come from a female patient between 2 and 15 years old who had a stem cell transplant for Fanconi anemia, so the T cells may come from the graft donor. The CDR3 runs from the conserved cysteine through the conserved F or W. Each record gives: V gene, J gene, clone size, D gene, CDR3 protein, CDR3 DNA. A D gene is named only where the DNA matches it firmly. Some rows have no size entry. The others give once, few or many, or a class for an expanded clone.

TRBV20-1	TRBJ2-1	many	TRBD2	CSARDFLAGGGYNEQFF	TGCAGTGCTAGAGATTTTCTAGCGGGAGGTGGCTACAATGAGCAGTTCTTC
TRBV25-1	TRBJ2-1	many	-	CASSEISRTYNEQFF	TGTGCCAGCAGTGAAATAAGCAGGACTTACAATGAGCAGTTCTTC
TRBV10-3	TRBJ2-1	many	-	CAISEPGFNEQFF	TGTGCCATCAGTGAGCCGGGATTCAATGAGCAGTTCTTC
TRBV7-8	TRBJ2-3	many	-	CASSLDGWPEVDTQYF	TGTGCCAGCAGCTTAGATGGCTGGCCCGAGGTTGATACGCAGTATTTT
TRBV11-1	TRBJ1-1	few	TRBD1	CASSLNRGGDTEAFF	TGTGCCAGCAGCTTAAACAGGGGCGGGGACACTGAAGCTTTCTTT
TRBV6-2/TRBV6-3	TRBJ2-2	-	-	CASSTGAPGELFF	TGTGCCAGCAGTACGGGGGCCCCCGGGGAGCTGTTTTTT
TRBV4-3	TRBJ1-4	few	TRBD1	CASSHYDRGSATNEKLFF	TGCGCCAGCAGCCATTATGACAGGGGGAGTGCAACTAATGAAAAACTGTTTTTT
TRBV29-1	TRBJ1-2	many	-	CSVTETPYGYTF	TGCAGCGTGACGGAAACCCCCTATGGCTACACCTTC
TRBV7-3	TRBJ1-5	many	-	CASSLTQDQPQHF	TGTGCCAGCAGCTTAACACAGGATCAGCCCCAGCATTTT
TRBV7-9	TRBJ1-2	many	-	CASSLSGRLNYGYTF	TGTGCCAGCAGCCTGTCGGGCAGGCTCAACTATGGCTACACCTTC
TRBV4-2	TRBJ2-2	many	-	CASQLASTGELFF	TGTGCCAGTCAACTAGCATCCACCGGGGAGCTGTTTTTT
TRBV5-1	TRBJ1-5	-	TRBD1	CTSSLGQGDLPQHF	TGCACCAGCAGCCTAGGACAGGGTGATCTGCCCCAGCATTTT
TRBV3-1	TRBJ2-5	many	-	CASSQEAAQETQYF	TGTGCCAGCAGCCAAGAGGCAGCCCAAGAGACCCAGTACTTC
TRBV3-1	TRBJ2-1	-	-	CASSQAAGGRNSYNEQFF	TGTGCCAGCAGCCAAGCCGCCGGTGGGCGAAACTCCTACAATGAGCAGTTCTTC
TRBV4-1	TRBJ2-7	many	TRBD2	CASSQGSGRGYEQYF	TGCGCCAGCAGCCAAGGAAGCGGGAGAGGGTACGAGCAGTACTTC
TRBV5-6	TRBJ1-2	few	-	CASRQGQLYGYTF	TGTGCCAGCAGGCAAGGACAGCTATATGGCTACACCTTC
TRBV29-1	TRBJ2-1	-	TRBD2	CSVEGGRATINEQFF	TGCAGCGTTGAGGGGGGGAGGGCGACCATCAATGAGCAGTTCTTC
TRBV7-3	TRBJ1-6	-	-	CASSLTGERSPLHF	TGTGCCAGCAGCTTAACGGGGGAGCGGTCACCCCTCCACTTT
TRBV15	TRBJ1-5	many	-	CATSRGRDQPQHF	TGTGCCACCAGCAGAGGACGGGATCAGCCCCAGCATTTT
TRBV7-8	TRBJ2-3	many	-	CASSLVVYTDTQYF	TGTGCCAGCAGCTTAGTAGTCTACACAGATACGCAGTATTTT
TRBV6-6	TRBJ2-2	many	-	CASDSNTGELFF	TGTGCCAGCGATTCTAACACCGGGGAGCTGTTTTTT
TRBV20-1	TRBJ2-7	many	TRBD1	CSASHLYRGQTYEQYF	TGCAGTGCTAGTCACCTATACAGGGGGCAAACCTACGAGCAGTACTTC
TRBV3-1	TRBJ2-3	-	TRBD2	CASSLLPFQAGGHQDTQYF	TGTGCCAGCAGCCTCTTACCCTTTCAAGCGGGGGGGCATCAAGATACGCAGTATTTT
TRBV12-3/TRBV12-4	TRBJ2-2	many	TRBD2	CASSWGGRNTGELFF	TGTGCCAGCAGCTGGGGGGGAAGGAACACCGGGGAGCTGTTTTTT
TRBV5-4	TRBJ2-4	few	-	CASSSYRDLGFLAKNIQYF	TGTGCCAGCAGCTCTTACCGGGACTTAGGATTTCTAGCCAAAAACATTCAGTACTTC
TRBV15	TRBJ1-1	-	-	CATSRDPRQPEAFF	TGTGCCACCAGCAGAGACCCCCGACAGCCTGAAGCTTTCTTT
TRBV7-9	TRBJ2-7	few	-	CASSLVYAYEQYF	TGTGCCAGCAGCTTAGTTTATGCCTACGAGCAGTACTTC
TRBV10-3	TRBJ2-2	-	-	CAISENRANTGELFF	TGTGCCATCAGTGAAAACAGGGCGAACACCGGGGAGCTGTTTTTT
TRBV29-1	TRBJ2-1	many	-	CSVEFGDNEQFF	TGCAGCGTTGAGTTCGGTGACAATGAGCAGTTCTTC